These T cell receptor beta chains were read from a single sample in a study of cytomegalovirus exposure and HLA in healthy donors. Profiling relied on immunoSEQ multiplex PCR, and the TCRdb table lists in-frame clones only, not all of them. The data hold over 100,000 clones, with 89% observed a single time. Material: PBMCs. The source of these receptors is a woman under 30 in good health and CMV-seronegative. Both conserved end residues are part of each CDR3. D genes are given only for firm matches.

d_gene: TRBD1; j_gene: TRBJ1-5; v_gene: TRBV18; CDR3nt: TGTGCCAGCTCACCCTCGGGACAGGGGATCGATCGGCCCCAGCATTTT; CDR3aa: CASSPSGQGIDRPQHF
d_gene: .; j_gene: TRBJ1-5; v_gene: TRBV15; CDR3nt: TGTGCCACCAGCAGCATTATCGGACAGTATAGCAATCAGCCCCAGCATTTT; CDR3aa: CATSSIIGQYSNQPQHF
d_gene: .; j_gene: TRBJ2-4; v_gene: TRBV6-1; CDR3nt: TGTGCCAGCAGTGAAGGTTTTGGAGCTGCTCGGGACATTCAGTACTTC; CDR3aa: CASSEGFGAARDIQYF
d_gene: TRBD2; j_gene: TRBJ2-2; v_gene: TRBV7-2; CDR3nt: TGTGCCAGCAGCTTCAGCGGGGGCACCGGGGAGCTGTTTTTT; CDR3aa: CASSFSGGTGELFF
d_gene: .; j_gene: TRBJ2-7; v_gene: TRBV6-6; CDR3nt: TGTGCCAGCAAGGTGTCGGGGTCCTCCTACGAGCAGTACTTC; CDR3aa: CASKVSGSSYEQYF
d_gene: TRBD1; j_gene: TRBJ2-7; v_gene: TRBV7-2; CDR3nt: TGTGCCAGCAGTTCTTACCCCGGGACAGGAGTGGGGGAGCAGTACTTC; CDR3aa: CASSSYPGTGVGEQYF
d_gene: TRBD1; j_gene: TRBJ1-3; v_gene: TRBV4-1; CDR3nt: TGCGCCAGCAGCCAAAGAGCAGGGGGTGGAAACACCATATATTTT; CDR3aa: CASSQRAGGGNTIYF
d_gene: TRBD1; j_gene: TRBJ2-5; v_gene: TRBV11-2; CDR3nt: TGTGCCAGCAGTCCAGGACAGGGATATCAAGAGACCCAGTACTTC; CDR3aa: CASSPGQGYQETQYF
d_gene: TRBD2; j_gene: TRBJ2-2; v_gene: TRBV6-6; CDR3nt: TGTGCCAGCAGCTACCTAGCGGGGAGCAACACCGGGGAGCTGTTTTTT; CDR3aa: CASSYLAGSNTGELFF
d_gene: .; j_gene: TRBJ2-3; v_gene: TRBV6-5; CDR3nt: TGTGCCAGCAGTTACTCGAGGCAGGGAGGAGATACGCAGTATTTT; CDR3aa: CASSYSRQGGDTQYF